This record covers a single T cell receptor (beta chain). TCRdb re-called the RT-PCR reads through MiXCR, storing one row per CDR3 protein. This sample has a few hundred thousand distinct CDR3 sequences; around 22% occur once, and the top ten carry about 9.3%. The sample originates from a study of response to subunit inactivated influenza vaccine. Trimming took 3 bases from V and 8 from J, leaving 13 bases between them. Germline V lookup: CDR1 SGHTA, CDR2 FQGNSA. The CDR3 totals 13 residues. V gene TRBV7-2 combines with J gene TRBJ1-1; TRBD1 might be the D (5 bases). The TCR originated in a man in his fifties or sixties who received an inactivated influenza vaccine. The sample consisted of PBMCs from blood, taken approximately 20 months after vaccination. In DNA, the CDR3 is TGTGCCAGCAGCTTTCAATCAGGGTGGGAAGCTTTCTTT. Translating gives CASSFQSGWEAFF.